These 9 T cell receptor beta chains were all obtained from the same sample, sequenced in a study of cytomegalovirus exposure and HLA in healthy donors. The PCR ran on 60 Vbeta and 13 Jbeta primers. TCRdb's copy holds only in-frame clones and misses some; the assay was immunoSEQ multiplex PCR. The profile covers about 170,000 clones, with more than 65% appearing a single time and roughly 1.5% taken by the ten largest. Specimen: PBMCs. These receptors all stem from a male donor in good health and CMV-seronegative.

The chain couples TRBV27 to TRBJ2-7; perhaps TRBD1 as D (6 bases). Trimming stripped 5 bases from V and 2 bases from J, with 13 bases between. Germline V lookup: CDR1 MNHEY, CDR2 SMNVEV (reference sequence). This CDR3 region has 14 residues. In nucleotides, the CDR3 is TGTGCCAGCAGTAGCAGGGGCGGTCCCTACGAGCAGTACTTC. It codes for CASSSRGGPYEQYF.

This clone was seen a single time. This sequence joins TRBV19 and TRBJ2-5; 10 bases fit TRBD1. The CDR3 sequence is 14 residues long. CDR1 and CDR2 (germline): LNHDA, SQIVND (reference sequence). Trimming removed 1 base from V and 5 bases from J; junction bases left unmatched: 1. The CDR3 here is CASSIGQGAETQYF. In DNA, the CDR3 is TGTGCCAGTAGTATAGGACAGGGGGCGGAGACCCAGTACTTC.

The genes are TRBV18 and TRBJ1-2, with TRBD1 as a possible D gene (5 bases). V was shortened by 6 bases and J by 7 bases, with 21 bases between the two germline ends. The CDR3 has 15 amino acids. Germline V CDR1 and CDR2: KGHSH, LQKENI. CDR3 nucleotide sequence: TGTGCCAGCTCCCAGGGTGTTTTGGGTTTAAGTGGCTACACCTTC. It translates to CASSQGVLGLSGYTF.

In its sample, this clone was seen once. This same CDR3 is encoded by further DNA sequences in the sample. The V and J genes are TRBV7-6 and TRBJ2-7; TRBD2 aligns across 8 bases. Per the germline V gene, CDR1 is SGHVS and CDR2 is FNYEAQ. Unmatched junction bases numbered 14, after V lost 1 base and J lost 3 bases. CDR3 length: 18 residues. CDR3 protein: CASSLVVGSGTMFYEQYF. CDR3 sequence (DNA): TGTGCCAGCAGCTTAGTGGTTGGTAGCGGGACTATGTTCTACGAGCAGTACTTC.

This clone occurred once. The junction differs from germline at one of its ends, possibly a read error. This chain links TRBV7-3 with TRBJ2-1; tentatively, D is TRBD2 (5 bases). Germline V gene sequence: CDR1 SGHTA, CDR2 FQGTGA. The CDR3 is 15 residues long. Here the CDR3 DNA reads TGTTCCAGCAGCCCCTGGCCGGGAACCTACAATGAGCAGTTCTTC. It specifies CSSSPWPGTYNEQFF. Looking up the rest from reference TRBV7-3 and TRBJ2-1 gives the full variable domain: GAGVSQTPSNKVTEKGKYVELRCDPISGHTALYWYRQSLGQGPEFLIYFQGTGAADDSGLPNDRFFAVRPEGSVSTLKIQRTERGDSAVYLCSSSPWPGTYNEQFFGPGTRLTVL.

The chain links TRBV7-9 to TRBJ2-3; D may be TRBD1 (5 bases). This CDR3 spans 13 amino acids. V was shortened by 2 bases and J by 5 bases, with 8 bases between the two germline ends. Germline V gives CDR1 SEHNR, CDR2 FQNEAQ (reference sequence). The CDR3 spells CASSLSGQDTQYF. CDR3 DNA: TGTGCCAGCAGCTTATCAGGGCAAGATACGCAGTATTTT.

For the CDR3, the DNA is TGCGCCAGCAGCTTACAGGGGGTAGGCACCGGGGAGCTGTTTTTT. Its translation is CASSLQGVGTGELFF. This rearrangement joins TRBV5-1 to TRBJ2-2, with 8 bases aligning to TRBD1. Germline assignment: CDR1 SGHRS and CDR2 YFSETQ. The J segment lost 4 bases and the V segment lost 2 bases, leaving 4 bases of the junction unmatched. This CDR3 has 15 amino acids.

Here the CDR3 DNA reads TGTGCCAGCAGTGAACGTGGGAGCTTATACGAGCAGTACTTC. Its protein is CASSERGSLYEQYF. The genes are TRBV6-1 and TRBJ2-5, with D possibly matching TRBD2 (5 bases). Near its end, the DNA agrees better with TRBJ2-7, so the J call may be wrong. Germline CDR1 MNHNS, CDR2 SASEGT. The CDR3 length is 14 residues.

The chain joins TRBV5-1 to TRBJ1-3; no clear D. CDR1 SGHRS and CDR2 YFSETQ come from the germline V gene. Trimming pared 4 bases from V and 0 bases from J, leaving 17 bases between. This CDR3 is 17 amino acids long. CDR3 bases: TGCGCCAGCAGCCTAAGGTTAGACAAAGGCTCTGGAAACACCATATATTTT. This codes for CASSLRLDKGSGNTIYF.